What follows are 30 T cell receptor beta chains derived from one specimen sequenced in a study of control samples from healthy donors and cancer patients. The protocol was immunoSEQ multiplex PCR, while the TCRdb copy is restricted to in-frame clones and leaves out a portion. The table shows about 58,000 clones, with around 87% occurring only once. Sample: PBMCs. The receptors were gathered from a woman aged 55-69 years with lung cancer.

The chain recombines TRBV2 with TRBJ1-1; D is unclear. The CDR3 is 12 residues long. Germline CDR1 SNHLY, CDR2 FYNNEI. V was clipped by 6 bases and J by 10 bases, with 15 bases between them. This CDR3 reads CASRRASGTAFF. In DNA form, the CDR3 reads TGTGCCAGCAGAAGAGCCTCGGGAACAGCTTTCTTT. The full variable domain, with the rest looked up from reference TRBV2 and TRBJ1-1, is EPEVTQTPSHQVTQMGQEVILRCVPISNHLYFYWYRQILGQKVEFLVSFYNNEISEKSEIFDDQFSVERPDGSNFTLKIRSTKLEDSAMYFCASRRASGTAFFGQGTRLTVV.

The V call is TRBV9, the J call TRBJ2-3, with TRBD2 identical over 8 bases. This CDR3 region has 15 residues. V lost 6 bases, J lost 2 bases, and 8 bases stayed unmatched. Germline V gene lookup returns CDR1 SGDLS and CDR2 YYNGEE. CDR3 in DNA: TGTGCCAGCACCAAAATAGGACTAGCCACAGATACGCAGTATTTT. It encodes CASTKIGLATDTQYF.

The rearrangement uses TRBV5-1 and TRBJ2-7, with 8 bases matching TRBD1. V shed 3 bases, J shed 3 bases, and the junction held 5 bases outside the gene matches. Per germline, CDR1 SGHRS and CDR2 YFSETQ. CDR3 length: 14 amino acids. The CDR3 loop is CASSSGTGVYEQYF. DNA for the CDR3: TGCGCCAGCAGCTCCGGGACAGGAGTCTACGAGCAGTACTTC.

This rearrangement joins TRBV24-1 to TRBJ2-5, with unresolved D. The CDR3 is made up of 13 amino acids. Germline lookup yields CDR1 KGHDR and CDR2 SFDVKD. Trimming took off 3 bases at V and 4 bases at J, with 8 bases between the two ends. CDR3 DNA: TGTGCCACCAGTGATGTTGGGGTAGAGACCCAGTACTTC. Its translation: CATSDVGVETQYF.

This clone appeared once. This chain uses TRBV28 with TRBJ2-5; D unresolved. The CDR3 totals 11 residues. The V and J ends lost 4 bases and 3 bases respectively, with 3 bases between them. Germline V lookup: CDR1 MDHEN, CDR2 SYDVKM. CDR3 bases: TGTGCCAGCAGTTATGAAGAGACCCAGTACTTC. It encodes CASSYEETQYF.

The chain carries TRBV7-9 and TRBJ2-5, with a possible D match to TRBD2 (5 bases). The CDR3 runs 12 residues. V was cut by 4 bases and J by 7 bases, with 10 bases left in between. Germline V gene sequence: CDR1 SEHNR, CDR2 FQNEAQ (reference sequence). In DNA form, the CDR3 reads TGTGCCAGCAGCTCCCAACTAGGGACCCAGTACTTC. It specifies CASSSQLGTQYF.

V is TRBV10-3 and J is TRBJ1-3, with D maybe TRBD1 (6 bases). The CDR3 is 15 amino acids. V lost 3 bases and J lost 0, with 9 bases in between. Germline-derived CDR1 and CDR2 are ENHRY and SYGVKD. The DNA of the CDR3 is TGTGCCATCAGTGATGGGGGCAACTCTGGAAACACCATATATTTT. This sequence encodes CAISDGGNSGNTIYF.

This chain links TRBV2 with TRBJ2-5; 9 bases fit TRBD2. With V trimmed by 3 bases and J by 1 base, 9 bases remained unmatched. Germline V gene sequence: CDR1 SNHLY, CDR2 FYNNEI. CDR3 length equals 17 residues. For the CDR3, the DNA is TGTGCCAGCAGTGATCTAGGGACTAGCTGGGGCCAAGAGACCCAGTACTTC. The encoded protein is CASSDLGTSWGQETQYF.

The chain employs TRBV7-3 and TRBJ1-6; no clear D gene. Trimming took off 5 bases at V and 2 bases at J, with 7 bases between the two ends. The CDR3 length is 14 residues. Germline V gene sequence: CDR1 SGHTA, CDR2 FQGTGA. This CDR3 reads CASSQHTYNSPLHF. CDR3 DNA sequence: TGTGCCAGCAGCCAACATACCTATAATTCACCCCTCCACTTT.

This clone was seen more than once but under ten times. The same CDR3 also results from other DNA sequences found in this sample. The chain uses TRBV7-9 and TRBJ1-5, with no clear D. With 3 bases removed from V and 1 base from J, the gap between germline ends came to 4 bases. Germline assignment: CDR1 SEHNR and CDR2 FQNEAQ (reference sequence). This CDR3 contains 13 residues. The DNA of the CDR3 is TGTGCCAGCAGCTTGGACAGCAATCAGCCCCAGCATTTT. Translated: CASSLDSNQPQHF. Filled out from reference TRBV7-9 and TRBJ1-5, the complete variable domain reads DTGVSQNPRHKITKRGQNVTFRCDPISEHNRLYWYRQTLGQGPEFLTYFQNEAQLEKSRLLSDRFSAERPKGSFSTLEIQRTEQGDSAMYLCASSLDSNQPQHFGDGTRLSIL.

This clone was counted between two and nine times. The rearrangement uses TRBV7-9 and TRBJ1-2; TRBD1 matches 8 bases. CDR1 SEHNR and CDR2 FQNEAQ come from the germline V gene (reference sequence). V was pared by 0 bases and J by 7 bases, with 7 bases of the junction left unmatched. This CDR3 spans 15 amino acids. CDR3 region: CASSLADREAGGYTF. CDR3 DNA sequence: TGTGCCAGCAGCTTAGCGGACAGGGAGGCGGGTGGCTACACCTTC.

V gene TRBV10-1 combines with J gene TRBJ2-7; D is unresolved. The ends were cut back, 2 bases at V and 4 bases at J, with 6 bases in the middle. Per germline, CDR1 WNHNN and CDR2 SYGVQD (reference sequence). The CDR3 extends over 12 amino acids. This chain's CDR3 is CASSEPGYEQYF. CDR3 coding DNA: TGCGCCAGCAGTGAGCCCGGATACGAGCAGTACTTC.

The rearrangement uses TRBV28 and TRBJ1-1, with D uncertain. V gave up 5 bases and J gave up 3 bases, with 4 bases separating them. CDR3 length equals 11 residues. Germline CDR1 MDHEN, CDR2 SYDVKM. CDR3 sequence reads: CASSVYTEAFF. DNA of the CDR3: TGTGCCAGCAGTGTATACACTGAAGCTTTCTTT.

This CDR3 reads CASSEGVGQGAYGYTF. The CDR3 DNA follows: TGTGCCAGCAGCGAGGGCGTAGGGCAGGGTGCTTATGGCTACACCTTC. V usage is TRBV9 and J usage is TRBJ1-2; weak D call: TRBD1 (5 bases). V shed 3 bases and J shed 5 bases, with 20 bases lying between them. Germline CDR1 reads SGDLS; CDR2 reads YYNGEE. The CDR3 length is 16 residues.

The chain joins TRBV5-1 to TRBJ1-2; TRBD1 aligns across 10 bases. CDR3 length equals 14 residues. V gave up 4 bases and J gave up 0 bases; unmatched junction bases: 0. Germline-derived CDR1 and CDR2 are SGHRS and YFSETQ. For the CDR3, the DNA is TGCGCCAGCAGCGGACAGGGGGCTAACTATGGCTACACCTTC. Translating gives CASSGQGANYGYTF.

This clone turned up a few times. CDR3 in DNA: TGCGCCAGCAGCCTCGGGACAGGACCTTTCGGTGGCTACACCTTC. Protein sequence: CASSLGTGPFGGYTF. The J gene is TRBJ1-2, the V gene TRBV5-1, with 8 bases identical to TRBD1. CDR1 is SGHRS, CDR2 YFSETQ, per germline. The junction had 12 bases not matched to a gene; V was cut back by 4 bases and J by 7 bases. This CDR3 spans 15 amino acids.

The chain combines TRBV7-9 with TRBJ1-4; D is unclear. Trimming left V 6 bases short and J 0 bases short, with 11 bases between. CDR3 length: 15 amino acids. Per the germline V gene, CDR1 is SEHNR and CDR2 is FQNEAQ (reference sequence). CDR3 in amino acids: CASSFPRTTNEKLFF. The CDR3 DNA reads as TGTGCCAGCAGTTTCCCCAGAACAACTAATGAAAAACTGTTTTTT.

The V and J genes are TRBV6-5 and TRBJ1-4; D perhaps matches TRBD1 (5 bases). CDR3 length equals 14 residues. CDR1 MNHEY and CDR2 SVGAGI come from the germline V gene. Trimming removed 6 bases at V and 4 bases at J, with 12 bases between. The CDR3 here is CASRLTAFNEKLFF. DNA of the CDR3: TGTGCCAGCAGACTGACAGCGTTTAATGAAAAACTGTTTTTT.

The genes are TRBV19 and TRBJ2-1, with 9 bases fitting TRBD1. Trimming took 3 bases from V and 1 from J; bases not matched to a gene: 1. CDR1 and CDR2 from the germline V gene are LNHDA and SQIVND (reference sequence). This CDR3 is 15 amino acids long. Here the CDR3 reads CASSIDRGSYNEQFF. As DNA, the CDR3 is TGTGCCAGTAGTATTGACAGGGGGTCCTACAATGAGCAGTTCTTC.

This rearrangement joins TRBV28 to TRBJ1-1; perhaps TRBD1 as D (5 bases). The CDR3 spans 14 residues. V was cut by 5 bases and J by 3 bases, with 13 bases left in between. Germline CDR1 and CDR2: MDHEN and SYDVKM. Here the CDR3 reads CASSQRSGHTEAFF. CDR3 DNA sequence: TGTGCCAGCAGTCAGAGGTCAGGGCACACTGAAGCTTTCTTT.

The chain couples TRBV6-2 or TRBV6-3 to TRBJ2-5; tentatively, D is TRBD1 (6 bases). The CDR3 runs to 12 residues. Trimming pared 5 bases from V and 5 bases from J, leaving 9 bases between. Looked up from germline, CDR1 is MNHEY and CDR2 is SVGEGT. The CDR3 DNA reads TGTGCCAGCAGTATCCAGGGGGAGACCCAGTACTTC. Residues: CASSIQGETQYF.

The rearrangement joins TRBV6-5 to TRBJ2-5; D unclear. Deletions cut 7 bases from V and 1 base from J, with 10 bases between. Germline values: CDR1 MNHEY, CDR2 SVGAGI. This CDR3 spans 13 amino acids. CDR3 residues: CASKSDLQETQYF. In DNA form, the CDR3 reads TGTGCCAGCAAAAGTGATCTCCAAGAGACCCAGTACTTC.

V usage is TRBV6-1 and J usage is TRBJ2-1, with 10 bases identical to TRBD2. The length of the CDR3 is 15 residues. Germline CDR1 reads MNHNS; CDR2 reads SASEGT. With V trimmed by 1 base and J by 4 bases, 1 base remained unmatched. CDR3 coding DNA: TGTGCCAGCAGTGAAGAACTAGCGGGGTACAATGAGCAGTTCTTC. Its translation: CASSEELAGYNEQFF.

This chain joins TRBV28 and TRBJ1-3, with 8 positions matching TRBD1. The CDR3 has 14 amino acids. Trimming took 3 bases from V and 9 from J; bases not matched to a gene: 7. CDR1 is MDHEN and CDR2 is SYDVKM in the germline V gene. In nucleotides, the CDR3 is TGTGCCAGCAGTTTTTCCGGGACAGGAGGCACCATATATTTT. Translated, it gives CASSFSGTGGTIYF.

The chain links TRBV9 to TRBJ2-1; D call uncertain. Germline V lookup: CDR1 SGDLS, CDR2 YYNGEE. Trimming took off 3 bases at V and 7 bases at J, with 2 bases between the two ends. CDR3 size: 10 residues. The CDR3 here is CASSGNEQFF. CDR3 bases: TGTGCCAGCAGCGGGAATGAGCAGTTCTTC.

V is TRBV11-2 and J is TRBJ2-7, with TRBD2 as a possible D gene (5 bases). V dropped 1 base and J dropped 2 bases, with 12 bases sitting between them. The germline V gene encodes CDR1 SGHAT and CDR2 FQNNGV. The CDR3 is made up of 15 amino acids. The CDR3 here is CASSLVGGPTYEQYF. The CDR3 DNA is TGTGCCAGCAGCTTAGTTGGAGGTCCGACCTACGAGCAGTACTTC.

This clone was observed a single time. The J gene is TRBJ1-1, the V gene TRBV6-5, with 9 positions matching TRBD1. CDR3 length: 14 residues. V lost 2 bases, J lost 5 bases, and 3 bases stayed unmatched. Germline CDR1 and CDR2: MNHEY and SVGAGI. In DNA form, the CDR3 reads TGTGCCAGCAGTTACATAGGGACAGGGACTGAAGCTTTCTTT. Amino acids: CASSYIGTGTEAFF.

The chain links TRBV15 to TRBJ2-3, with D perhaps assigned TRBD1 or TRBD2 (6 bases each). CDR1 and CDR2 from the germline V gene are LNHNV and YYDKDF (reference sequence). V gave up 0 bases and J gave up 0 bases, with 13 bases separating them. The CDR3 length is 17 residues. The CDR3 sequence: CATSRDGGGTSTDTQYF. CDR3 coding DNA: TGTGCCACCAGCAGAGACGGGGGCGGTACTAGCACAGATACGCAGTATTTT.

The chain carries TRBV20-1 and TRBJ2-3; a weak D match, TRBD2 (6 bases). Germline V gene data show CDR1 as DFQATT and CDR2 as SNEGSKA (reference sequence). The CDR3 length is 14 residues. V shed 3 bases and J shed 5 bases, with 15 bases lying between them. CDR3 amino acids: CSASPPGLLDTQYF. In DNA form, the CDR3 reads TGCAGTGCTAGTCCCCCGGGACTCTTAGATACGCAGTATTTT.

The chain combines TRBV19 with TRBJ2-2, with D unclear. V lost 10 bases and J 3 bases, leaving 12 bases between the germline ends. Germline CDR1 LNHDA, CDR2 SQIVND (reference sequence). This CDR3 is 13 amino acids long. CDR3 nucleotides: TGTGCCACCCTTATGGTTTACACCGGGGAGCTGTTTTTT. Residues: CATLMVYTGELFF.